This T cell receptor (beta chain) was sequenced during a study of T cells after yellow fever vaccination. CDR3 length equals 17 residues. Unmatched junction bases numbered 12, after V lost 5 bases and J lost 3 bases. TCRdb re-called the 5' RACE reads through MiXCR, storing one row per CDR3 protein. The sample lists 300,000 to 400,000 distinct CDR3 sequences, more than 5.5% occurring once. The origin of this receptor is a young man who received the YFV17D yellow fever vaccine. Specimen: PBMCs, collected 5 days after the yellow fever booster vaccination. The chain recombines TRBV12-3 or TRBV12-4 with TRBJ2-3; 9 nucleotides align to TRBD1. As DNA, the CDR3 is TGTGCCAGCAGTACAGCACTGGGACAGGGAAAGACAGATACGCAGTATTTT. Translating it yields CASSTALGQGKTDTQYF.